These 12 T cell receptor beta chains were sequenced from one sample in a study of cytomegalovirus exposure and HLA in healthy donors. With 60 Vbeta and 13 Jbeta primers, the PCR was carried out. Clones were sequenced by immunoSEQ multiplex PCR, and TCRdb holds only the in-frame ones, with some missing. The table lists about 62,000 clones, around 87% of them singletons. Sequencing was carried out using PBMCs. All receptors come from a man aged 18-30 years in good health and CMV-seronegative.

The chain uses TRBV6-5 and TRBJ2-1; no definite D call. This CDR3 has 14 residues. V was pared by 6 bases and J by 6 bases, with 15 bases between. Per the germline V gene, CDR1 is MNHEY and CDR2 is SVGAGI. The CDR3 coding sequence is TGTGCCAGCAGCACCGGGTCTAAGGCCAATGAGCAGTTCTTC. Its translation: CASSTGSKANEQFF.

The J gene is TRBJ1-6, the V gene TRBV5-4; TRBD1 matches 7 bases. This CDR3 comprises 13 residues. The junction had 4 bases not matched to a gene; V was cut back by 3 bases and J by 10 bases. Germline assignment: CDR1 SGHNT and CDR2 YYREEE (reference sequence). The CDR3 nucleotides are TGTGCCAGCAGCTGGGACAGCGGGTCACCCCTCCACTTT. Protein: CASSWDSGSPLHF.

The V and J genes are TRBV4-1 and TRBJ2-1; D not resolved. V shed 2 bases and J shed 10 bases, with 9 bases lying between them. Germline V gene sequence: CDR1 MGHRA, CDR2 YSYEKL. The CDR3 consists of 12 residues. CDR3 protein: CASSQSPREQFF. The CDR3 DNA sequence: TGCGCCAGCAGCCAAAGCCCCAGGGAGCAGTTCTTC.

The rearrangement joins TRBV7-8 to TRBJ2-7; possibly TRBD2 for D (6 bases). The CDR3 length is 13 residues. V was shortened by 5 bases and J by 7 bases, with 15 bases between the two germline ends. Germline CDR1 reads SGHVS; CDR2 reads FQNEAQ. CDR3 coding DNA: TGTGCCAGCAGCGCCGATCTGGCGGGGGAGCAGTACTTC. Amino acids: CASSADLAGEQYF.

V gene TRBV5-6 combines with J gene TRBJ2-3; 7 nucleotides align to TRBD2. Germline CDR1 reads SGHDT; CDR2 reads YYEEEE. The CDR3 is 15 amino acids. Trimming cost V 0 bases and J 4 bases; bases outside gene matches: 5. The CDR3 nucleotides are TGTGCCAGCAGCTTGGGTGGACTAGGGGCAGATACGCAGTATTTT. This codes for CASSLGGLGADTQYF.

This clone was seen once. The chain links TRBV2 to TRBJ1-6; TRBD1 is a possible D gene (5 bases). The V gene's germline CDR1 is SNHLY and CDR2 FYNNEI. CDR3 length: 14 amino acids. V lost 3 bases, J lost 12 bases, and 15 bases lay in between. The CDR3 DNA reads as TGTGCCAGCAGTGACGGGAGGACATATAGACCCCTCCACTTT. Translation: CASSDGRTYRPLHF.

This sequence joins TRBV4-1 and TRBJ1-4, with 8 bases aligning to TRBD1. This CDR3 comprises 15 residues. CDR1 MGHRA and CDR2 YSYEKL come from the germline V gene. With 3 bases clipped from V and 8 bases from J, the junction kept 8 bases outside the gene matches. The CDR3 spells CASSHWTGQGEKLFF. CDR3 DNA: TGCGCCAGCAGCCATTGGACAGGGCAGGGGGAAAAACTGTTTTTT.

The J gene is TRBJ1-2, the V gene TRBV15; possibly TRBD1 for D (6 bases). Deletions cut 0 bases from V and 2 bases from J, with 7 bases between. This CDR3 is built from 14 residues. The germline gives CDR1 LNHNV, CDR2 YYDKDF (reference sequence). CDR3 region: CATSREGTNYGYTF. The CDR3 DNA reads as TGTGCCACCAGCAGAGAAGGGACAAACTATGGCTACACCTTC.

The gene calls are TRBV6-5 and TRBJ2-5; D is possibly TRBD2 (5 bases). Germline V gene data show CDR1 as MNHEY and CDR2 as SVGAGI. CDR3 length: 14 amino acids. The V gene lost 6 bases and the J gene lost 13 bases, with 24 bases spanning the gap. Written as DNA, the CDR3 is TGTGCCAGCAGGAACCGGGCCGTTCTTCGGGATCGGTACTTC. Translation gives CASRNRAVLRDRYF.

The chain employs TRBV7-9 and TRBJ1-1; perhaps TRBD1 as D (5 bases). This CDR3 spans 15 amino acids. Trimming cost V 0 bases and J 3 bases, with 11 bases left between them. Germline-derived CDR1 and CDR2 are SEHNR and FQNEAQ (reference sequence). The CDR3 DNA sequence: TGTGCCAGCAGCTTAGCCCAGGGAGGAGACACTGAAGCTTTCTTT. Residues: CASSLAQGGDTEAFF.

CDR3 residues: CASSHAPRVYEQYF. As DNA, the CDR3 is TGTGCCAGCAGTCACGCCCCGAGGGTCTACGAGCAGTACTTC. V and J are TRBV6-1 and TRBJ2-7; D is possibly TRBD2 (5 bases). The CDR3 totals 14 residues. Germline loops: CDR1 MNHNS, CDR2 SASEGT. V was clipped by 5 bases and J by 3 bases, with 14 bases between them.

The sample holds one count of this clone. Its ends do not fully match the called genes, so a read error is possible. This chain uses TRBV2 with TRBJ2-1; 7 positions match TRBD1. CDR1 is SNHLY and CDR2 is FYNNEI in the germline V gene. The CDR3 has 13 amino acids. Here the CDR3 reads CASRDRVVGEQFF. The CDR3 DNA sequence: TGTGCCAGCCGTGACAGGGTTGTAGGTGAGCAGTTCTTC.